The rows below give T cell receptor beta chains drawn from one sample of a study of T-cell memory formation after mild COVID-19. TCRdb called the 5' RACE reads again in MiXCR, with one record for every CDR3 protein. The table includes some 210,000 distinct CDR3 sequences, about 10% detected once. The specimen was PBMCs or a T cell subset sorted from them (not recorded which). The receptors derive from a man aged 18-30 years who had mild COVID-19 (a few samples of this study predate the infection). Cell type and time point are not known. The CDR3 runs from the conserved cysteine through the conserved F or W. Fields, in order: CDR3 length, J gene, clone size, V gene, D gene, CDR3 DNA, CDR3 protein. The D gene is left open where the match is weak. Clone size, where shown, is once, few, many, or a class for clones that have expanded.

14	TRBJ1-6	few	TRBV27	-	TGTGCCAGCAGAATGCCCCCCTATAATTCACCCCTCCACTTT	CASRMPPYNSPLHF
13	TRBJ1-2	-	TRBV7-9	-	TGTGCCAGCAGCCCCGGACAAAAGACTGGCTACACCTTC	CASSPGQKTGYTF
14	TRBJ1-1	-	TRBV5-1	-	TGCGCCAGCAGCGTGCAGACAGGGAACACTGAAGCTTTCTTT	CASSVQTGNTEAFF
16	TRBJ2-7	-	TRBV6-5	TRBD2	TGTGCCAGCAGCTCCCTGGGGGCTAGCGGGCGATACGAGCAGTACTTC	CASSSLGASGRYEQYF
17	TRBJ2-6	-	TRBV29-1	-	TGCAGCGTTGAGATGTCAGGGAGAGTCTCTGGGGCCAACGTCCTGACTTTC	CSVEMSGRVSGANVLTF
12	TRBJ1-2	-	TRBV5-1	-	TGCGCCAGCTCCTCGGATGACTATGGCTACACCTTC	CASSSDDYGYTF
15	TRBJ1-5	few	TRBV15	-	TGTGCCACCAGCAGAGATACGTGGGAGGGACAGCCCCAGCATTTT	CATSRDTWEGQPQHF
16	TRBJ2-3	-	TRBV12-3/TRBV12-4	TRBD2	TGTGCCAGCAGTTTAAGGCGGGGGGGCCCGGTAGATACGCAGTATTTT	CASSLRRGGPVDTQYF
14	TRBJ2-6	-	TRBV10-3	-	TGTGCCATCAAGGGAAGCTCTGGGGCCAACGTCCTGACTTTC	CAIKGSSGANVLTF
13	TRBJ1-1	few	TRBV20-1	-	TGCAGTGCTAGAGATCCCAGAGGCACTGAAGCTTTCTTT	CSARDPRGTEAFF
13	TRBJ1-2	few	TRBV12-3/TRBV12-4	-	TGTGCCAGCAGTTTAGGCCAGATTTATGGCTACACCTTC	CASSLGQIYGYTF
10	TRBJ2-5	many	TRBV4-2	-	TGTGCCAGCAGCTCTGGGACCCAGTACTTC	CASSSGTQYF
13	TRBJ1-6	-	TRBV7-2	TRBD1	TGTGCCAGCAGTCGACAGGGACAGACAGCCCTCCACTTT	CASSRQGQTALHF
14	TRBJ1-5	once	TRBV18	TRBD1	TGTGCCAGCTCACCATTGGGACAGGGACAGCCCCAGCATTTT	CASSPLGQGQPQHF
16	TRBJ2-2	few	TRBV18	-	TGTGCCAGCTCACCACCCGCTGGGAAGGTAGCCGGGGAGCTGTTTTTT	CASSPPAGKVAGELFF
16	TRBJ2-1	few	TRBV5-1	TRBD1	TGCGCCAGCAGCTTGGGACAGGGGGTTTCCTACAATGAGCAGTTCTTC	CASSLGQGVSYNEQFF
15	TRBJ1-1	few	TRBV28	-	TGTGCCAGCAGTTTGTGGCGGGAACGGAACACTGAAGCTTTCTTT	CASSLWRERNTEAFF
20	TRBJ2-2	-	TRBV4-1	TRBD2	TGCGCCAGCAGCCATTTGGGGACTAGCGGGGGACCTTCCCATCCGGGGGAGCTGTTTTTT	CASSHLGTSGGPSHPGELFF
15	TRBJ1-1	-	TRBV5-1	-	TGCGCCAGCAGCATTTCGGCGGGTGTTAACACTGAAGCTTTCTTT	CASSISAGVNTEAFF
15	TRBJ2-1	-	TRBV7-8	-	TGTGCCAGCAACCCAAGGCGGGTCGCCCACAATGAGCAGTTCTTC	CASNPRRVAHNEQFF
13	TRBJ2-3	-	TRBV10-3	-	TGTGCCATCCGTTACAGGCCTACAGATACGCAGTATTTT	CAIRYRPTDTQYF
15	TRBJ1-2	few	TRBV18	-	TGTGCCAGCTCACCCCCCGGGACCACGGGCTATGGCTACACCTTC	CASSPPGTTGYGYTF
14	TRBJ2-1	many	TRBV7-2	TRBD2	TGTGCCAGCAGCCGGACTAGCGGGAGTAATGAGCAGTTCTTC	CASSRTSGSNEQFF
15	TRBJ2-3	-	TRBV5-1	-	TGCGCCAGCAGCTTGGCAGTACGATACACAGATACGCAGTATTTT	CASSLAVRYTDTQYF
16	TRBJ1-2	-	TRBV7-8	TRBD1	TGTGCCAGCAGCTCTTACCGGGACAGGGATTTAAAAGGCTACACCTTC	CASSSYRDRDLKGYTF
17	TRBJ2-3	-	TRBV10-3	TRBD2	TGTGCCATCAGTGAGTCGATAACGAGCGGGGTCACAGATACGCAGTATTTT	CAISESITSGVTDTQYF
13	TRBJ1-2	-	TRBV5-1	-	TGCGCCAGCGCGGGGGCCTCCATCTATGGCTACACCTTC	CASAGASIYGYTF
14	TRBJ1-2	-	TRBV5-6	-	TGTGCCAGCAGCCCGCGAGGACCGGTCTATGGCTACACCTTC	CASSPRGPVYGYTF
14	TRBJ1-5	-	TRBV20-1	-	TGCAGTGCTAGAGATATTGGGGAGCGGCAGCCCCAGCATTTT	CSARDIGERQPQHF
13	TRBJ2-3	-	TRBV10-3	-	TGTGCCATCCGAGAGGCGGGGTCAGATACGCAGTATTTT	CAIREAGSDTQYF
14	TRBJ1-3	-	TRBV5-1	-	TGCGCCAGCAGCTTGGAGGGATATGGAAACACCATATATTTT	CASSLEGYGNTIYF
14	TRBJ1-1	few	TRBV27	-	TGTGCCAGCAGTTTCGGCAGGGGTAGGACTGAAGCTTTCTTT	CASSFGRGRTEAFF
14	TRBJ1-1	-	TRBV7-9	-	TGTGCCAGCAGTTTTGAGTGGAAAAACACTGAAGCTTTCTTT	CASSFEWKNTEAFF
16	TRBJ2-3	-	TRBV5-1	TRBD1	TGCGCCAGCAGCTACGGGACAGCCATTTCCCCAGATACGCAGTATTTT	CASSYGTAISPDTQYF
14	TRBJ2-6	-	TRBV5-8	-	TGTGCCAGCAGCTTTTGGGGGGGGGCCAACGTCCTGACTTTC	CASSFWGGANVLTF
14	TRBJ2-3	few	TRBV9	TRBD2	TGTGCCAGCACGGGACTAGCCCCCACAGATACGCAGTATTTT	CASTGLAPTDTQYF
17	TRBJ2-2	many	TRBV11-2	-	TGTGCCAGCAGACTAAGGACAGTCTTCCGAGAGACCGGGGAGCTGTTTTTT	CASRLRTVFRETGELFF
14	TRBJ1-1	-	TRBV20-1	-	TGCAGTGCCAGAGAGGGACTTCGGAGCACTGAAGCTTTCTTT	CSAREGLRSTEAFF
14	TRBJ1-2	-	TRBV20-1	TRBD1	TGCAGTGCTAGGCGGGACAGGGCTAACTATGGCTACACCTTC	CSARRDRANYGYTF
14	TRBJ2-7	-	TRBV5-4	TRBD1	TGTGCCAGCAGCTTCACAGGGGGCGACTACGAGCAGTACTTC	CASSFTGGDYEQYF
14	TRBJ2-5	few	TRBV15	-	TGTGCCACCAGCCCACGGACAGGAGGGGAGACCCAGTACTTC	CATSPRTGGETQYF
17	TRBJ1-2	-	TRBV9	-	TGTGCCAGCAGCGCAACCCCACTTTTTCTATTTAACTATGGCTACACCTTC	CASSATPLFLFNYGYTF
19	TRBJ2-1	-	TRBV7-2	TRBD2	TGTGCCAGCAGCCCGCTCCCCGGAGCGGGGGGTGGGCCCTACAATGAGCAGTTCTTC	CASSPLPGAGGGPYNEQFF
16	TRBJ1-3	-	TRBV7-2	-	TGTGCCAGCAGCTTAGAGGCTCCAGGGTTTGGAAACACCATATATTTT	CASSLEAPGFGNTIYF
14	TRBJ1-6	many	TRBV7-2	-	TGTGCCAGCAGCTTAGGAACAATTAATTCACCCCTCCACTTT	CASSLGTINSPLHF
13	TRBJ2-7	few	TRBV6-2/TRBV6-3	TRBD1	TGTGCCAGCGGGACAGGTAATTCCTACGAGCAGTACTTC	CASGTGNSYEQYF
16	TRBJ2-1	few	TRBV12-3/TRBV12-4	TRBD2	TGTGCCAGCAGGCCTATTAGCGGGGGTCAGTACAATGAGCAGTTCTTC	CASRPISGGQYNEQFF
15	TRBJ2-4	-	TRBV5-6	TRBD1	TGTGCCAGCAGCATCACCAGGGGGGCCAAAAACATTCAGTACTTC	CASSITRGAKNIQYF
14	TRBJ2-5	-	TRBV3-1	-	TGTGCCAGCAGCCCGTGGGGTGGGCAAGAGACCCAGTACTTC	CASSPWGGQETQYF
16	TRBJ2-6	few	TRBV20-1	TRBD1	TGCAGTGCCGTCGGACAGGGGTGGGCTGGGGCCAACGTCCTGACTTTC	CSAVGQGWAGANVLTF
14	TRBJ2-3	many	TRBV20-1	TRBD2	TGCAGTGCTAGAGATAGCGGGGTCACAGATACGCAGTATTTT	CSARDSGVTDTQYF
15	TRBJ2-1	many	TRBV5-1	-	TGCGCCAGCAGCTTGGTAAGGGGTAAGAACAATGAGCAGTTCTTC	CASSLVRGKNNEQFF
13	TRBJ1-3	-	TRBV12-3/TRBV12-4	-	TGTGCCAGCAGTTCCCAGGGAGGTAACACCATATATTTT	CASSSQGGNTIYF